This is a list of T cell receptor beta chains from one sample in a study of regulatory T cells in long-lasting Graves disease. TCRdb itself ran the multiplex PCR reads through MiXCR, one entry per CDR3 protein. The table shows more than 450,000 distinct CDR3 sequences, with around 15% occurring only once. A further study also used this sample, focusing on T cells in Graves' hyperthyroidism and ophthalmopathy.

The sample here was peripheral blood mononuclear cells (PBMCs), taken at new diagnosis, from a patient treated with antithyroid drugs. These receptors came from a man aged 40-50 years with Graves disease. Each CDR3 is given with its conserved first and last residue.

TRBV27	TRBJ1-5	CASRRWDTNQPQHF
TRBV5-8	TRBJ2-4	CASSHKDRKNIQYF
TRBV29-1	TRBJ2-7	CSVSQGGTSYEQYF
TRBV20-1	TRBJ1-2	CSASPPTALINYGYTF
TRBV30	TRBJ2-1	CAWSRTSGRNEQFF
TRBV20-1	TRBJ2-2	CSARPPGTSGTANTGELFF
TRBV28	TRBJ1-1	CASSRRTGIAFF
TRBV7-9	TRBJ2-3	CASRSQGTDTQYF
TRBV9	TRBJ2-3	CASSVEAGGLTDTQYF
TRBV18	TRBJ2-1	CASSPRTGSRNEQFF
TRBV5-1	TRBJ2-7	CASSLHSEQYF
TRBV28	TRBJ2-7	CASSFAGLAGGGSYEQYF
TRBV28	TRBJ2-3	CASTLGLATDTQYF
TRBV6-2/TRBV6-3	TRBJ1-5	CASSSRGFNQPQHF
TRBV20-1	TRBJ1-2	CSVAHDGYTF
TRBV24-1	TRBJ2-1	CATSDAGGQVYNEQFF
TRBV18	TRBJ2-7	CASSPRSSSSGGYEQYF
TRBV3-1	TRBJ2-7	CASSLTDLSGEQYF
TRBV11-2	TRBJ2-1	CASSLGRRSSYNEQFF
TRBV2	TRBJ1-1	CASSEGRINPNTEAFF
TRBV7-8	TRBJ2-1	CASSFTRLAGELYEQFF
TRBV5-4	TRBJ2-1	CASSLGLTYSYNEQFF
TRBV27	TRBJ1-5	CASSWSSRNQPQHF
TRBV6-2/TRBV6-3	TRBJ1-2	CASSYSSPREYGYTF
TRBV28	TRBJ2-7	CASSFSTKSNEQYF
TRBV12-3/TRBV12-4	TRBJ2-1	CASSSHSGGDYNEQFF
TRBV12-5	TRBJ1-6	CASAVGALGSPLHF
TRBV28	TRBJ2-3	CASGPPGTSGKDTQYF
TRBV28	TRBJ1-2	CASSLMSGGMYGYTF
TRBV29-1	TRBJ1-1	CSVANKISGAEAFF
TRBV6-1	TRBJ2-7	CASSPGLGVEYF
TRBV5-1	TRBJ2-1	CASSPGQANSNEQFF
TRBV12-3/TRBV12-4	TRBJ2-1	CASKTSYNEQFF
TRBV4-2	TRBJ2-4	CASSLMGGDIQYF
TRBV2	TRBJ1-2	CASRGGGWGYTF
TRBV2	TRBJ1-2	CASTSGTGNTRTNYGYTF
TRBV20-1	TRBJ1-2	CSASHQGFSEYHGYTF
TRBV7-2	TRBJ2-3	CASSSRDYPSTDTQYF
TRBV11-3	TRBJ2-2	CASSLIGGANTGELFF
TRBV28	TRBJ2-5	CASRPQGYQETQYF
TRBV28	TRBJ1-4	CASSLGRVEELFF
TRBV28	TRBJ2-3	CASSFIGDTQYF
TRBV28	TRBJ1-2	CASSSGLYGYTF
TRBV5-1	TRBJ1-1	CASSLVGLGLYTEAFF
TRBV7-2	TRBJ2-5	CASSMTSGVLGTQYF
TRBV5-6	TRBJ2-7	CASSLFAAGQANYEQYF
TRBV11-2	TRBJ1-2	CASSTLRDRGTNNYGYTF
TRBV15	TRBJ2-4	CATSREGEGIQYF
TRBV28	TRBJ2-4	CASSPDSFLAKNIQYF
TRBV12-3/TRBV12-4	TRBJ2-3	CASSYLAGGPGTDTQYF
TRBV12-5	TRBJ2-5	CASGTTEATRARETQYF
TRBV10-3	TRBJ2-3	CAIRGTNDADTQYF
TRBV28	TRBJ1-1	CASMPRGLAFF
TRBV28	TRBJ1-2	CGIHDRNYGYTF
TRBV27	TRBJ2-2	CASSFSLNTGELFF
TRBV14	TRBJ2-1	CASSQLPRSYNEQFF
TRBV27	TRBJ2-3	CASNQQAPGRETTDTQYF
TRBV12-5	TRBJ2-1	CASGLVKREGLDNEQFF
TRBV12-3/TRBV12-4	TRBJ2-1	CASSFRTSGRAYYNEQFF
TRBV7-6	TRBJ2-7	CASSLGQMNYEQYF